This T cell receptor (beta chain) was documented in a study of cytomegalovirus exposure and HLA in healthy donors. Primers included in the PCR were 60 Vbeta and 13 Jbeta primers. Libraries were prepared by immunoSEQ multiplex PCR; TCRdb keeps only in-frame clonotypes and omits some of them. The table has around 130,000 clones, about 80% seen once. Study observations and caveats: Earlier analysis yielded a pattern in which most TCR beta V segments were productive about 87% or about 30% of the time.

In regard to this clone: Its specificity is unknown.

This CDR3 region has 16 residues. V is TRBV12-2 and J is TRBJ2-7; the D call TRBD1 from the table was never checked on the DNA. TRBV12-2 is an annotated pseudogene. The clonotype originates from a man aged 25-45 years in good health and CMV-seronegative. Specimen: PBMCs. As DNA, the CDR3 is TGTGCAAGTCGCTTAGCGGGCGGACAGCGCCCTCACGAGCAGTACTTC. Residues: CASRLAGGQRPHEQYF.